This T cell receptor (beta chain) was recorded in a study of blood T cell repertoires in COVID-19. Study as a whole: Donors in the United States, Italy and Spain gave samples during acute or convalescent COVID-19. In each case, the material was cDNA or gDNA derived from T cells, B-cell-depleted T cells, or PBMCs.

Per the original data handling: Amplification from reference gene primers served as the basis for estimated nucleated cell counts. The assay was immunoSEQ multiplex PCR, and TCRdb's table has in-frame clones only and misses some. V and J calls plus clone size are reproduced from that table; the DNA served to infer D and trimming. The sample holds fewer than 70,000 clones, approximately 79% seen once. Germline V CDR1 and CDR2: LNHNV, YYDKDF (reference sequence). The V gene lost 3 bases and the J gene lost 1 base, with 6 bases spanning the gap. CDR3 length equals 13 residues. Material: peripheral blood. The rearrangement uses TRBV15 and TRBJ1-1, with a weak D call TRBD1 (5 bases). The TCR comes from a man aged 60-69 years with acute or convalescent COVID-19. CDR3 loop: CATSSDRNTEAFF. CDR3 DNA sequence: TGTGCCACCAGCAGCGACAGGAACACTGAAGCTTTCTTT.